The 15 T cell receptor beta chains reported below all come from one sample, sequenced in a study of OX40 agonist ivuxolimab in advanced cancers. Generated by immunoSEQ multiplex PCR, the TCRdb table keeps only in-frame clones and is missing some. The sample gives about 61,000 clones, roughly 80% of which show up once; approximately 3.2% is in the top ten. Sequencing was performed on CD4+ or CD8+ T cells sorted from blood, taken in a trial of the OX40 agonist ivuxolimab. These receptors were taken from an adult with an advanced solid tumor such as melanoma, head and neck, liver or kidney cancer.

The V call is TRBV14, the J call TRBJ1-6; TRBD1 aligns across 7 bases. Trimming cost V 4 bases and J 7 bases; bases outside gene matches: 4. Germline lookup yields CDR1 SGHDN and CDR2 FVKESK. The CDR3 has 14 residues. The CDR3 loop is CASSLQGGNSPLHF. The CDR3 DNA reads TGTGCCAGCAGCCTTCAGGGGGGGAATTCACCCCTCCACTTT.

J is TRBJ1-3 and V is TRBV6-1, with D possibly matching TRBD1 (6 bases). CDR1 is MNHNS and CDR2 is SASEGT in the germline V gene. The V end was cut by 0 bases, the J end by 0 bases, with 9 bases between. CDR3 length: 16 amino acids. The CDR3 here is CASSEARGASGNTIYF. CDR3 in DNA: TGTGCCAGCAGTGAAGCGCGGGGGGCCTCTGGAAACACCATATATTTT.

The chain has TRBV19 and TRBJ1-5; the match to TRBD1 covers 11 bases. V was pared by 9 bases and J by 6 bases, with 10 bases of the junction left unmatched. CDR1 and CDR2 (germline): LNHDA, SQIVND (reference sequence). CDR3 length equals 15 residues. CDR3 nucleotides: TGTGCCAGCGCTGGACAGGGGGCCGGGGGTCAGCCCCAGCATTTT. This translates into CASAGQGAGGQPQHF.

The chain links TRBV30 to TRBJ1-4, with 7 nucleotides matching TRBD1. With 2 bases clipped from V and 5 bases from J, the junction kept 11 bases outside the gene matches. Germline V gene lookup returns CDR1 GTSNPN and CDR2 SVGIG (reference sequence). The length of the CDR3 is 16 residues. Here the CDR3 reads CAWSPARAGGNEKLFF. DNA for the CDR3: TGTGCCTGGAGTCCCGCGAGGGCAGGGGGGAATGAAAAACTGTTTTTT.

This clone is a singleton in its sample. The chain uses TRBV5-1 and TRBJ1-1; TRBD1 might be the D (6 bases). Trimming removed 0 bases at V and 1 base at J, with 10 bases between. There are 15 residues in the CDR3. The V gene's germline CDR1 is SGHRS and CDR2 YFSETQ. CDR3 nucleotides: TGCGCCAGCAGCTTGGTGGGGGCGGCGAACACTGAAGCTTTCTTT. Translated, it gives CASSLVGAANTEAFF.

The CDR3 nucleotides read TGTGCCAGCAGGTCAGGGGTCGTGAATTCACCCCTCCACTTT. It encodes CASRSGVVNSPLHF. The chain links TRBV7-9 to TRBJ1-6; D may be TRBD1 (6 bases). Between the trimmed V and J ends, which lost 6 bases and 7 bases, there was a span of 13 bases. Germline V gene data show CDR1 as SEHNR and CDR2 as FQNEAQ (reference sequence). The CDR3 loop spans 14 amino acids.

V and J are TRBV29-1 and TRBJ1-1; D is uncertain. CDR3 length equals 13 residues. Germline values: CDR1 SQVTM, CDR2 ANQGSEA. V shed 4 bases and J shed 1 base, with 10 bases lying between them. CDR3 amino acids: CSVGWAGNTEAFF. The CDR3 nucleotides read TGCAGCGTTGGATGGGCGGGGAACACTGAAGCTTTCTTT.

This clone has just one count. The chain combines TRBV19 with TRBJ1-3; D call uncertain. The CDR3 length is 15 residues. Trimming pared 5 bases from V and 4 bases from J, leaving 15 bases between. CDR1 and CDR2 from the germline V gene are LNHDA and SQIVND (reference sequence). Here the CDR3 DNA reads TGTGCCAGTAGTGGGCAAGCGGCTCACGGAAACACCATATATTTT. Amino acid sequence: CASSGQAAHGNTIYF.

V gene TRBV30 combines with J gene TRBJ2-1; 9 bases are a match to TRBD1. The germline gives CDR1 GTSNPN, CDR2 SVGIG (reference sequence). The ends lost 5 bases at V and 8 bases at J; junction bases unmatched: 4. This CDR3 has 12 amino acids. The CDR3 DNA reads TGTGCCTGGTCGGACAGGGGTTATGAGCAGTTCTTC. This gives the protein CAWSDRGYEQFF.

The rearrangement links TRBV4-3 to TRBJ2-3, with 10 bases that match TRBD2. Germline V gives CDR1 LGHNA, CDR2 YSLEER. The junction had 8 bases not matched to a gene; V was cut back by 0 bases and J by 2 bases. This CDR3 has 18 residues. This chain's CDR3 is CASSQDIVAGGPTDTQYF. CDR3 nucleotides: TGCGCCAGCAGCCAAGACATCGTAGCGGGGGGCCCCACAGATACGCAGTATTTT.

The chain employs TRBV19 and TRBJ1-2; D not certain. The CDR3 length is 13 residues. Germline values: CDR1 LNHDA, CDR2 SQIVND (reference sequence). Trimming left V 5 bases short and J 3 bases short, with 10 bases between. The CDR3 is CASSRDKDYGYTF. Written as DNA, the CDR3 is TGTGCCAGTAGTCGGGATAAGGACTATGGCTACACCTTC.

The chain joins TRBV11-2 to TRBJ1-4; weak D call: TRBD1 (5 bases). Germline values: CDR1 SGHAT, CDR2 FQNNGV. The CDR3 consists of 16 residues. The ends were cut back, 0 bases at V and 0 bases at J, with 8 bases in the middle. Written as DNA, the CDR3 is TGTGCCAGCAGCTTAGATCTAGGGGCAACTAATGAAAAACTGTTTTTT. As protein: CASSLDLGATNEKLFF.

The table lists this clone with a few counts. The rearrangement uses TRBV6-1 and TRBJ2-7; D unresolved. V lost 6 bases to trimming and J lost 3 bases, with 9 bases between them. Germline-derived CDR1 and CDR2 are MNHNS and SASEGT. This CDR3 is 12 amino acids long. The CDR3 DNA follows: TGTGCCAGCAGGCAGGTTTACTACGAGCAGTACTTC. It codes for CASRQVYYEQYF.

The rearrangement joins TRBV19 to TRBJ2-5, with 9 bases identical to TRBD1. Germline V gene data show CDR1 as LNHDA and CDR2 as SQIVND (reference sequence). J was trimmed by 3 bases and V by 6 bases; bases with no gene match: 5. The CDR3 loop spans 14 amino acids. CDR3 bases: TGTGCCAGTAGCCTAGGGACAGGGAAAGAGACCCAGTACTTC. It yields the protein CASSLGTGKETQYF.

The rearrangement links TRBV7-6 to TRBJ2-3; D not certain. Deletions cut 1 base from V and 4 bases from J, with 12 bases between. The CDR3 is 15 amino acids. Germline lookup yields CDR1 SGHVS and CDR2 FNYEAQ. Written as DNA, the CDR3 is TGTGCCAGCAGCTTAGAGGCCCTGGGTTCAGATACGCAGTATTTT. Translating it yields CASSLEALGSDTQYF.